These 21 T cell receptor beta chains were sequenced from one sample in a study of human T cells and chemical hapten exposure. Each CDR3 protein gets one entry after TCRdb re-called the RACE reads with MiXCR. The table includes about 82,000 distinct CDR3 sequences, approximately 13% detected once. As to time point: patch test 3, about 24 weeks after DPC sensitization. Described treatment: therapeutic diphenylcyclopropenone sensitization with weekly scalp DPC. The sequencing here drew on whole blood, taken in connection with sensitization to the hapten diphenylcyclopropenone (DPC). These receptors originate from a woman aged 45 to 65 with alopecia areata. Some clones in this sample may be carry-over from other donors' samples.

A few counts support this clonotype. This sequence joins TRBV24-1 and TRBJ1-2; a possible D gene is TRBD1 (6 bases). Germline V CDR1 and CDR2: KGHDR, SFDVKD. This CDR3 has 15 residues. Trimming removed 4 bases at V and 6 bases at J, with 17 bases between. Here the CDR3 reads CATSETGSSFDGYTF. DNA for the CDR3: TGTGCCACCAGTGAAACAGGGTCCTCGTTTGATGGCTACACCTTC.

Ten or more counts support this clonotype. The V and J genes are TRBV20-1 and TRBJ2-7, with D hard to call. Trimming took off 0 bases at V and 3 bases at J, with 12 bases between the two ends. This CDR3 has 14 residues. From germline, CDR1 is DFQATT and CDR2 SNEGSKA (reference sequence). The CDR3 DNA reads TGCAGTGCTAGAGACCCTAGGGATCTCTACGAGCAGTACTTC. Amino acids: CSARDPRDLYEQYF.

This chain joins TRBV7-2 and TRBJ2-1, with 12 bases that match TRBD2. V gave up 7 bases and J gave up 3 bases; unmatched junction bases: 4. Germline CDR1 is SGHTA and CDR2 is FQGNSA. The CDR3 spans 15 residues. In nucleotides, the CDR3 is TGTGCCAGCATATGGACTAGCGGGATCTACAATGAGCAGTTCTTC. It is translated as CASIWTSGIYNEQFF. Filled out from reference TRBV7-2 and TRBJ2-1, the complete variable domain reads GAGVSQSPSNKVTEKGKDVELRCDPISGHTALYWYRQSLGQGLEFLIYFQGNSAPDKSGLPSDRFSAERTGGSVSTLTIQRTQQEDSAVYLCASIWTSGIYNEQFFGPGTRLTVL.

This clonotype was picked up many times. The chain joins TRBV2 to TRBJ2-3, with 7 positions matching TRBD2. Germline V gene sequence: CDR1 SNHLY, CDR2 FYNNEI. The CDR3 consists of 17 residues. With 7 bases clipped from V and 2 bases from J, the junction kept 15 bases outside the gene matches. This CDR3 reads CASTTFGLADLTDTQYF. CDR3 bases: TGTGCCAGCACCACGTTCGGGCTAGCGGACCTCACAGATACGCAGTATTTT.

This clonotype was detected many times. The CDR3 sequence is CASSEAGTNVLTF. In nucleotides, the CDR3 is TGCGCCAGCAGTGAGGCCGGGACAAACGTCCTGACTTTC. The rearrangement uses TRBV10-1 and TRBJ2-6; D is perhaps TRBD1 (6 bases). V lost 2 bases and J lost 10, with 9 bases in between. CDR1 and CDR2 (germline): WNHNN, SYGVQD (reference sequence). The length of the CDR3 is 13 residues.

This clonotype came up many times. This sequence joins TRBV3-1 and TRBJ2-5, with 7 bases lining up with TRBD1. The CDR3 is 14 amino acids. Germline V lookup: CDR1 LGHDT, CDR2 YNNKEL (reference sequence). V dropped 1 base and J dropped 4; count of bases not matched to a gene: 3. In DNA, the CDR3 is TGTGCCAGCAGCCAAGGGACAGGACCAGAGACCCAGTACTTC. Translated, it gives CASSQGTGPETQYF.

This clonotype was counted only a few times. The J gene is TRBJ2-7, the V gene TRBV12-3 or TRBV12-4; D is tentatively TRBD1 or TRBD2 (5 bases each). This CDR3 has 16 residues. The V and J ends lost 6 bases and 3 bases respectively, with 21 bases between them. The CDR3 spells CASSDEGQDQGYEQYF. The CDR3, as DNA: TGTGCCAGCAGCGATGAGGGGCAGGATCAGGGCTACGAGCAGTACTTC.

This clonotype turned up a few times. This chain links TRBV9 with TRBJ2-5; D is possibly TRBD2 (6 bases). This CDR3 has 16 residues. Germline lookup yields CDR1 SGDLS and CDR2 YYNGEE. V was clipped by 0 bases and J by 1 base, with 13 bases between them. CDR3 amino acids: CASSVGVGGVQETQYF. DNA of the CDR3: TGTGCCAGCAGCGTAGGAGTGGGCGGGGTCCAAGAGACCCAGTACTTC.

This CDR3 is CAWTGDTGELFF. DNA of the CDR3: TGTGCCTGGACAGGAGACACCGGGGAGCTGTTTTTT. The rearrangement joins TRBV30 to TRBJ2-2; no reliable D call. CDR1 and CDR2 from the germline V gene are GTSNPN and SVGIG (reference sequence). Trimming took off 4 bases at V and 3 bases at J, with 6 bases between the two ends. The CDR3 consists of 12 residues.

The chain recombines TRBV10-3 with TRBJ1-1, with TRBD1 identical over 9 bases. The V gene end was trimmed by 8 bases and the J gene end by 4 bases; junction bases not matched to a gene: 5. The germline gives CDR1 ENHRY, CDR2 SYGVKD. The CDR3 spans 13 residues. The CDR3 region is CAIGDRVVTEAFF. The CDR3 nucleotides are TGTGCCATCGGGGACAGGGTGGTCACTGAAGCTTTCTTT.

This clonotype occurred a few times. The chain carries TRBV5-5 and TRBJ2-2; 10 bases map to TRBD1. The V gene end was trimmed by 5 bases and the J gene end by 1 base; junction bases not matched to a gene: 11. This CDR3 has 18 residues. Looked up from germline, CDR1 is SGHKS and CDR2 is YYEKEE (reference sequence). The CDR3 is CASSGTGETSLNTGELFF. The CDR3 bases are TGTGCCAGCAGTGGGACAGGGGAGACTAGCTTGAACACCGGGGAGCTGTTTTTT.

This clonotype was detected many times. The chain recombines TRBV2 with TRBJ2-3; 9 bases agree with TRBD2. CDR3 length: 14 residues. The germline CDR1 and CDR2 sequences are SNHLY and FYNNEI. V was pared by 6 bases and J by 3 bases, with 4 bases of the junction left unmatched. The CDR3 region is CASRREGGTDTQYF. The DNA for the CDR3 is TGTGCCAGCAGGCGGGAGGGCGGTACAGATACGCAGTATTTT.

The rearrangement joins TRBV3-1 to TRBJ2-5; D is uncertain. The CDR3 sequence is 13 residues long. The V and J ends lost 0 bases and 4 bases respectively, with 6 bases between them. The germline CDR1 and CDR2 sequences are LGHDT and YNNKEL (reference sequence). CDR3 nucleotides: TGTGCCAGCAGCCAAGAAGGGCGAGAGACCCAGTACTTC. This gives the protein CASSQEGRETQYF.

This clonotype turned up a few times. The V and J genes are TRBV29-1 and TRBJ2-4; 9 positions agree with TRBD1. Germline V CDR1 and CDR2: SQVTM, ANQGSEA. The CDR3 length is 16 residues. The V segment lost 6 bases and the J segment 0 bases; nucleotides outside the gene matches: 9. In nucleotides, the CDR3 is TGCAGCGTAGCGCCCCACAGGGGGCTAGCCAAAAACATTCAGTACTTC. It is translated as CSVAPHRGLAKNIQYF.

This sequence joins TRBV5-4 and TRBJ2-3; maybe TRBD2 (6 bases). This CDR3 region has 18 residues. The germline V and J ends were trimmed by 3 bases and 0 bases, with 20 bases remaining between them. Germline V gene data show CDR1 as SGHNT and CDR2 as YYREEE (reference sequence). The CDR3 nucleotides are TGTGCCAGCAGCTACCAGGGTGCTGCGGGACGAAGCACAGATACGCAGTATTTT. Residues: CASSYQGAAGRSTDTQYF.

This clonotype was seen at least ten times. The chain is built from TRBV5-1 and TRBJ1-2; no clear D. This CDR3 has 13 amino acids. V lost 1 base to trimming and J lost 0 bases, with 4 bases between them. Germline V gives CDR1 SGHRS, CDR2 YFSETQ. The CDR3 sequence: CASSLYANYGYTF. The CDR3 DNA reads as TGCGCCAGCAGCTTGTATGCTAACTATGGCTACACCTTC.

This clonotype was found a few times. The chain recombines TRBV28 with TRBJ2-7; 11 nucleotides agree with TRBD1. The trim removed 7 bases at V and 6 bases at J, leaving 2 bases unmatched. Germline V gives CDR1 MDHEN, CDR2 SYDVKM. The CDR3 covers 12 residues. CDR3 DNA: TGTGCCAGCAATGGACAGGGGGCCGAGCAGTACTTC. This sequence encodes CASNGQGAEQYF.

This clonotype has only a few counts. The V and J genes are TRBV7-6 and TRBJ2-3; D is undetermined. Trimming left V 5 bases short and J 6 bases short, with 21 bases between. The CDR3 loop spans 16 amino acids. Germline V gene sequence: CDR1 SGHVS, CDR2 FNYEAQ. CDR3: CASSPTPIASVDTQYF. CDR3 in DNA: TGTGCCAGCAGCCCCACCCCCATAGCCTCCGTCGATACGCAGTATTTT.

The V gene is TRBV11-2, the J gene TRBJ2-7; D remains ambiguous. CDR1 SGHAT and CDR2 FQNNGV come from the germline V gene. The CDR3 is 14 residues long. Trimming left V 7 bases short and J 3 bases short, with 16 bases between. As DNA, the CDR3 is TGTGCCAGCACCCAAGGACCGTTCGGCTACGAGCAGTACTTC. Residues: CASTQGPFGYEQYF.

V and J are TRBV3-1 and TRBJ1-2; no reliable D call. In germline, CDR1 is LGHDT, CDR2 YNNKEL (reference sequence). CDR3 length: 14 amino acids. Deletions cut 1 base from V and 6 bases from J, with 12 bases between. CDR3 loop: CASSQGQEVNGYTF. The CDR3 DNA follows: TGTGCCAGCAGCCAAGGGCAAGAGGTTAATGGCTACACCTTC.

This clonotype came up many times. The chain carries TRBV20-1 and TRBJ2-1; D is unclear. Trimming left V 5 bases short and J 2 bases short, with 4 bases between. Germline assignment: CDR1 DFQATT and CDR2 SNEGSKA (reference sequence). The CDR3 length is 11 residues. CDR3 sequence (DNA): TGCAGTGCTCCCACCTACAATGAGCAGTTCTTC. Translated: CSAPTYNEQFF.